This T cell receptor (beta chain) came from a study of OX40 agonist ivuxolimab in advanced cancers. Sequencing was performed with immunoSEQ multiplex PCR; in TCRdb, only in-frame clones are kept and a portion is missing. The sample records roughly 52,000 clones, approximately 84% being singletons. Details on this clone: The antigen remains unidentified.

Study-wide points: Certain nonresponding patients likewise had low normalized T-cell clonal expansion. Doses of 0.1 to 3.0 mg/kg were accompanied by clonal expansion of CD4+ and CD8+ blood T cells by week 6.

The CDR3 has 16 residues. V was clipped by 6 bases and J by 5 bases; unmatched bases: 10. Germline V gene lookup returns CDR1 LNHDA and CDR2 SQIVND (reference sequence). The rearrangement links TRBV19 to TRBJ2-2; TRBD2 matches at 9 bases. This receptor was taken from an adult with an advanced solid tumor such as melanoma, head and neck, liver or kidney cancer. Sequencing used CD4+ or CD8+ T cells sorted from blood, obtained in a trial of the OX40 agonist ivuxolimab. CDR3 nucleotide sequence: TGTGCCAGTAGCCGGCGGGAGGGCCTAGGGACCGGGGAGCTGTTTTTT. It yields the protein CASSRREGLGTGELFF.